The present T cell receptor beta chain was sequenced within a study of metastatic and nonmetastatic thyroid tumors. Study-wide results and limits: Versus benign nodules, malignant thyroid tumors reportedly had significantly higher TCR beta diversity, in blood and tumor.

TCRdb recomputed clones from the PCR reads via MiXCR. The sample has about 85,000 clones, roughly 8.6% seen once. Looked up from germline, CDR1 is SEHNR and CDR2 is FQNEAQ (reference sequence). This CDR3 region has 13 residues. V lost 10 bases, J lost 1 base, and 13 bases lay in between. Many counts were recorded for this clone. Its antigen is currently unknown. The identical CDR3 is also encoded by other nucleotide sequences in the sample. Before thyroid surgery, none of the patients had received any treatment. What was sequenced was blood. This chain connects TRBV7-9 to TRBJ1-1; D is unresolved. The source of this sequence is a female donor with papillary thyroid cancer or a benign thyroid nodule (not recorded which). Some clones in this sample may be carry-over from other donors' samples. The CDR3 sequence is CATGDGTNTEAFF. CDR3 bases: TGTGCCACTGGCGACGGCACGAACACTGAAGCTTTCTTT.